The T cell receptor beta chain described here comes from a study of T cell repertoires in cytomegalovirus infection (dated by TCRdb to the late 2010s). About the investigation overall: Alongside well-studied HLA-B-restricted epitopes, the peptide stimulations were aimed at recently identified HLA-C-restricted CMV epitopes, whose presentation resists viral immunomodulation. Donor HLA type was relevant to the analysis, because carriage of CMV infection together with the matching HLA type was indicated by public TCR beta signatures.

Overall study results and their limits: The ex vivo response was dominated by HLA-C-restricted CMV-specific TCR beta clonotypes, and the single most frequent clonotype in two of eight donors was supplied by these HLA-C-restricted clonotypes. In both this cohort and an independent cohort of several hundred donors, the cumulative frequency of public TCR beta family members distinguished carriers of CMV infection plus the relevant HLA type.

The sample was run on an Illumina HiSeq 1500. TCRdb reprocessed the public reads (quality trimming at Q25 with fastp, clone calling with MiXCR) and kept in-frame beta chains. Each CDR3 protein gets just one entry, which takes the most common genes and DNA from the rows behind it. Across this sample there are about 130,000 distinct CDR3 sequences, with around 32% seen only once. The leading ten clones occupy around three fifths of the sample. V gives up 7 bases and J gives up 2 bases, and the segment between their germline ends measures 29 bases. Sequences MNHEY (CDR1) and SMNVEV (CDR2) are obtained from the germline V gene (reference sequence). The CDR3 contains 19 residues, cysteine and phenylalanine counted. Just CDR3 DNA is preserved here, 57 bases in frame from base 1. This clonotype has a handful of counts. Its cognate antigen has yet to be identified. No qualities accompany the bases; no much larger clone lies one base away.

The sample's treatment or condition label, decoded: in vitro stimulation with specific CMV peptide epitopes to enrich CMV-specific T cells. The chain uses TRBV27 and TRBJ1-1; possibly the D gene is TRBD1, per 6 matching bases. This TCR came from a human donor in good health (CMV status not recorded). Some clones in this sample may be carry-over from other donors' samples. The material was CD8+ T cells from cultured PBMCs, obtained from culture after CMV antigen stimulation. The sequence in DNA is TGTGCCAGCAACCCCTTGTCGGGGGCCCAATTTAGGGAAAACACTGAAGCTTTCTTT. It is translated as CASNPLSGAQFRENTEAFF.